The clone carrying this T cell receptor (beta chain) was found once. Here immunoSEQ multiplex PCR was the method, and the copy in TCRdb shows in-frame clones only, minus some. The top ten hold around 25% of the sample, which has about 60,000 clones, 65% to 85% seen once. V was pared by 4 bases and J by 5 bases, with 11 bases between. Germline CDR1 is SGHTA and CDR2 is FQGNSA. This CDR3 is built from 14 residues. This record comes from a study of OX40 agonist ivuxolimab in advanced cancers. Study details: Administration of intravenous ivuxolimab to patients occurred every 2 weeks at 0.01 to 10 mg/kg. Recorded diagnoses for dose-escalation patients were hepatocellular carcinoma, melanoma, renal cell or head and neck cancer. Earlier anti-PD-1, anti-PD-L1 or anti-CTLA-4 therapy was permitted; less than 50% had received some.

Sequenced here: CD4+ or CD8+ T cells sorted from blood, sampled in a trial of the OX40 agonist ivuxolimab. This sequence joins TRBV7-2 and TRBJ2-2, with D unresolved. This TCR was sampled from an adult with an advanced solid tumor such as melanoma, head and neck, liver or kidney cancer. The CDR3 loop reads CASSSRSGTGELFF. The CDR3 nucleotides read TGTGCCAGCAGCTCTCGCTCGGGTACCGGGGAGCTGTTTTTT.